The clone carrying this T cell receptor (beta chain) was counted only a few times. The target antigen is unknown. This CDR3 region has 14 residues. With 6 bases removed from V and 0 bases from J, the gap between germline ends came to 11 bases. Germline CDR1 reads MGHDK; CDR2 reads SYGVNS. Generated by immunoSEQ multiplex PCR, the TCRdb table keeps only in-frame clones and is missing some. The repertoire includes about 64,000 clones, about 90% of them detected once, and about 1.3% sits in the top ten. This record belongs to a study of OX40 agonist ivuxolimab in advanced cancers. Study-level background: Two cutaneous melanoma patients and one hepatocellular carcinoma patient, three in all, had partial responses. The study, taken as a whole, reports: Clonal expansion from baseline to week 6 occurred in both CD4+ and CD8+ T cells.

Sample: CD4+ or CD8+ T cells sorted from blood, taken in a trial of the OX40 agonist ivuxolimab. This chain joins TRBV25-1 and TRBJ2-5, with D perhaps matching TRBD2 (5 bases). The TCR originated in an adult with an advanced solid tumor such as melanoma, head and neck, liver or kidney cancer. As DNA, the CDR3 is TGTGCCAGCAGGAGGGCCGACAACCAAGAGACCCAGTACTTC. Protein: CASRRADNQETQYF.